One T cell receptor beta chain is described in this entry. This sample is drawn from a study of blood T cell repertoires in COVID-19. Turning to the study itself: The study drew acute and convalescent COVID-19 samples from the United States, Italy and Spain.

Using immunoSEQ multiplex PCR, the repertoire was profiled, and TCRdb retains in-frame clones only, with some absent. The top ten clones hold roughly 2.9% of a sample with fewer than 350,000 clones, under 90% of them seen once. V lost 3 bases and J lost 3; bases outside the gene matches: 2. The CDR3 has 15 amino acids. The germline CDR1 and CDR2 sequences are SGHTA and FQGNSA. The rearrangement uses TRBV7-2 and TRBJ2-1; the match to TRBD2 covers 10 bases. The sample comprised peripheral blood. This sequence originates from a woman aged 55-69 years with active or convalescent COVID-19. The CDR3 DNA reads TGTGCCAGCAGCTTGACTAGCGGGCGCTACAATGAGCAGTTCTTC. It specifies CASSLTSGRYNEQFF.